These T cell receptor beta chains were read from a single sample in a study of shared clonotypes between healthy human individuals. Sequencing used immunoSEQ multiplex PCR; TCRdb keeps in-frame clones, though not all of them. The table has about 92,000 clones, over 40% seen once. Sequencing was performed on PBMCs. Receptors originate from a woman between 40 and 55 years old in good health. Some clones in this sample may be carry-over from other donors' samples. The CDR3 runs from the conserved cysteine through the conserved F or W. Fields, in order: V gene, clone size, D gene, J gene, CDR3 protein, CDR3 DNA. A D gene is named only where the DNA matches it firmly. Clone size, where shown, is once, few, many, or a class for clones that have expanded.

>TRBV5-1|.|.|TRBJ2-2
CASSLSSRNTGELFF
TGCGCCAGCAGCTTGTCTAGCCGGAACACCGGGGAGCTGTTTTTT
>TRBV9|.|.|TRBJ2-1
CASSFGRYNEQFF
TGTGCCAGCAGCTTCGGACGCTACAATGAGCAGTTCTTC
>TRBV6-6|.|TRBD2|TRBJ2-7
CASSRSSGSWEQYF
TGTGCCAGCAGCCGGAGCAGCGGGAGTTGGGAGCAGTACTTC
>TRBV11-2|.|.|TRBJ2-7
CASSFGSSYEQYF
TGTGCCAGCAGCTTCGGGAGCTCCTACGAGCAGTACTTC
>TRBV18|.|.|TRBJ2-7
CASSPSSPYEQYF
TGTGCCAGCTCACCCAGCAGTCCCTACGAGCAGTACTTC
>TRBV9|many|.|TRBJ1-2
CASSSKSGNYGYTF
TGTGCCAGCAGCTCCAAGTCTGGTAACTATGGCTACACCTTC
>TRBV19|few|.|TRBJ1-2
CASTANYGYTF
TGTGCCAGTACCGCTAACTATGGCTACACCTTC
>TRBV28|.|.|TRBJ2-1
CASSLQDEQFF
TGTGCCAGCAGTTTGCAAGATGAGCAGTTCTTC
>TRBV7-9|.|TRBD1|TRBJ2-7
CASSLGTDTYEQYF
TGTGCCAGCAGCTTGGGGACAGACACCTACGAGCAGTACTTC
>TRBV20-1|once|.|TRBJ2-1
CSARVSYGQFF
TGCAGTGCTAGAGTGAGTTATGGGCAGTTCTTC
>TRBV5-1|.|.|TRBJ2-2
CASSRAIGTGELFF
TGCGCCAGCAGCCGCGCTATTGGCACCGGGGAGCTGTTTTTT
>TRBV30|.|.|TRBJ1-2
CAWSVTNYGYTF
TGTGCCTGGAGTGTGACAAACTATGGCTACACCTTC
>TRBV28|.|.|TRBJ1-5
CASSPPARGLGQPQHF
TGTGCCAGCAGTCCGCCGGCCAGAGGTCTCGGTCAGCCCCAGCATTTT
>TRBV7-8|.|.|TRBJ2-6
CASSLVWGSGANVLTF
TGTGCCAGCAGCTTAGTGTGGGGGTCCGGGGCCAACGTCCTGACTTTC
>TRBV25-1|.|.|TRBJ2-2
CASSEVGELFF
TGTGCCAGCAGTGAGGTCGGGGAGCTGTTTTTT
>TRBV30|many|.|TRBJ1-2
CAAQGSYGYTF
TGTGCCGCACAGGGATCCTATGGCTACACCTTC
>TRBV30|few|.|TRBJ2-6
CAWSRGTGANVLTF
TGTGCCTGGAGTAGGGGTACTGGGGCCAACGTCCTGACTTTC
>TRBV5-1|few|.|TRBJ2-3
CASSDYADTQYF
TGCGCCAGCAGCGACTATGCAGATACGCAGTATTTT
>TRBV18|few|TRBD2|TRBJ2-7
CASSPAASGRNEQYF
TGTGCCAGCTCACCAGCGGCTAGCGGGAGGAACGAGCAGTACTTC
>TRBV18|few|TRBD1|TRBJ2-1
CASSPGTGGNEQFF
TGTGCCAGCTCACCCGGGACAGGGGGTAATGAGCAGTTCTTC
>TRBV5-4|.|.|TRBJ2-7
CASSASRTAYEQYF
TGTGCCAGCAGCGCCTCACGGACCGCCTACGAGCAGTACTTC
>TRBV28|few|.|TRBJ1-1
CASSLGQGLGF
TGTGCCAGCAGTTTAGGGCAGGGTCTAGGCTTT
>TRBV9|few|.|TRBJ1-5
CASSVGGDAGQPQHF
TGTGCCAGCAGCGTGGGGGGGGACGCCGGACAGCCCCAGCATTTT
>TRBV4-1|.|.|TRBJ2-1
CASSINELAYNEQFF
TGCGCCAGCAGCATTAACGAACTAGCCTACAATGAGCAGTTCTTC
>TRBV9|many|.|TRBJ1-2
CASSVDLGKNGYTF
TGCGCCAGCAGCGTAGATCTGGGGAAAAATGGCTACACCTTC
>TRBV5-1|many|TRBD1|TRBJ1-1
CASSYSRTGATEAFF
TGCGCCAGCAGCTACTCCCGGACAGGGGCTACTGAAGCTTTCTTT
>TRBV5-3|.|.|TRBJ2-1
CASSQDQGGHNEQFF
TGTGCCAGCAGCCAAGATCAAGGGGGGCACAATGAGCAGTTCTTC
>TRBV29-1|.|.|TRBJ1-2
CSAYLGGGYTF
TGCAGCGCCTATTTAGGAGGTGGCTACACCTTC
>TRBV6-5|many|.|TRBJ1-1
CASSSPHAEAFF
TGTGCCAGCAGTTCCCCCCACGCTGAAGCTTTCTTT
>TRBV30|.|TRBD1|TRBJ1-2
CAWEDRGLGGYTF
TGTGCCTGGGAGGACAGGGGGCTTGGAGGCTACACCTTC
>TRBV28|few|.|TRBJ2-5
CASSLRRGWEQYF
TGTGCCAGCAGTTTACGGCGGGGTTGGGAGCAGTACTTC
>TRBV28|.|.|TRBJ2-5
CASSPGPTFSETQYF
TGTGCCAGCAGTCCCGGACCAACTTTTTCGGAGACCCAGTACTTC
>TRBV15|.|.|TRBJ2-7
CATSRDLSVYEQYF
TGTGCCACCAGCAGAGATCTCAGCGTCTACGAGCAGTACTTC
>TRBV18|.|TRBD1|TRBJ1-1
CASSRDRGPRDTEAFF
TGTGCCAGCTCACGGGACAGGGGCCCCCGCGACACTGAAGCTTTCTTT
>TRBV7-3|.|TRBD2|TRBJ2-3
CASSSLAGADTQYF
TGTGCCAGCAGCTCCTTAGCGGGAGCAGATACGCAGTATTTT
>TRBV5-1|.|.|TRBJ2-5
CASSLSAAEETQYF
TGCGCCAGCAGCTTGTCAGCGGCAGAAGAGACCCAGTACTTC
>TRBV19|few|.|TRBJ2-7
CASSTRDLQDEQYF
TGTGCCAGTAGTACCCGGGACCTCCAGGACGAGCAGTACTTC
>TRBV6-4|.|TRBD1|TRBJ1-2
CASFTDRSNYGYTF
TGTGCCAGCTTCACGGACAGGTCTAACTATGGCTACACCTTC
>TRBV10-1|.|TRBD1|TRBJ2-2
CASSRTGDTGELFF
TGCGCCAGCAGTCGGACAGGGGACACCGGGGAGCTGTTTTTT
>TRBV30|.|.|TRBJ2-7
CAWSSGSYYEQYF
TGTGCCTGGAGTTCCGGCAGTTACTACGAGCAGTACTTC
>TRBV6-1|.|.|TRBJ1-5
CASSETWGRDQPQHF
TGTGCCAGCAGTGAAACTTGGGGCCGGGATCAGCCCCAGCATTTT
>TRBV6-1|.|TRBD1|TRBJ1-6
CASRGQGMGPPLHF
TGTGCCAGCAGGGGACAGGGAATGGGACCACCCCTCCACTTT
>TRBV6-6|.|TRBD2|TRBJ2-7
CASSYERETSYEQYF
TGTGCCAGCAGTTACGAGCGGGAGACCTCCTACGAGCAGTACTTC
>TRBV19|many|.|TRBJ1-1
CASSIGQPGTEAFF
TGTGCCAGTAGTATCGGACAGCCCGGCACTGAAGCTTTCTTT
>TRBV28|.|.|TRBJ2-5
CASTELTEYQETQYF
TGTGCCAGCACCGAATTGACAGAGTACCAAGAGACCCAGTACTTC
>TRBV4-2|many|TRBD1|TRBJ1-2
CASSQNTGDYGYTF
TGTGCCAGCAGCCAAAATACAGGGGACTATGGCTACACCTTC
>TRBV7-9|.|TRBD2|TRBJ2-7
CASSLSAAGAYEQYF
TGTGCCAGCAGCTTATCCGCAGCGGGAGCCTACGAGCAGTACTTC
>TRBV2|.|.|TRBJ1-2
CASPGTGVSAYGYTF
TGTGCCAGCCCCGGGACCGGGGTATCTGCCTATGGCTACACCTTC
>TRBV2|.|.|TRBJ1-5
CASGGEGDSQPQHF
TGTGCCAGCGGGGGGGAGGGCGATAGTCAGCCCCAGCATTTT
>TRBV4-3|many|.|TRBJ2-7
CASSQAMELGRSSYEQYF
TGCGCCAGCAGCCAAGCAATGGAGTTGGGCCGGAGCTCCTACGAGCAGTACTTC
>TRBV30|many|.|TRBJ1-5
CAWSVRVNQPQHF
TGTGCCTGGAGTGTACGGGTCAATCAGCCCCAGCATTTT
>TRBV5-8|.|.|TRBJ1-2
CASSLESGLDYGYTF
TGTGCCAGCAGCTTGGAATCAGGGCTGGACTATGGCTACACCTTC
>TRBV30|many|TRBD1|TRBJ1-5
CAWAHRGNYNQPQHF
TGTGCCTGGGCCCACAGGGGTAATTACAATCAGCCCCAGCATTTT
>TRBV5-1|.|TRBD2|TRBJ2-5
CASSPRGGLAGGIPETQYF
TGCGCCAGCAGCCCGCGGGGGGGACTAGCGGGAGGGATCCCAGAGACCCAGTACTTC
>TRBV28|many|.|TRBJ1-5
CASTKQGRGLPQHF
TGTGCCAGCACTAAGCAGGGAAGGGGCCTGCCCCAGCATTTT
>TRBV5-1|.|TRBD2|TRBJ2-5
CASSLEASGSETQYF
TGCGCCAGCAGCTTGGAGGCTAGCGGGAGTGAGACCCAGTACTTC
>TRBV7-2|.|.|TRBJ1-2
CASSLVSQSQGYTF
TGTGCCAGCAGCCTAGTATCGCAGTCCCAAGGCTACACCTTC
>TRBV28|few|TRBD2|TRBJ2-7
CASRGLAGESGEQYF
TGTGCCAGCAGGGGACTAGCGGGAGAATCAGGCGAGCAGTACTTC
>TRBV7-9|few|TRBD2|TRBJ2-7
CASSLKYRTSGVYEQYF
TGTGCCAGCAGCTTAAAGTATCGGACTAGCGGGGTATACGAGCAGTACTTC
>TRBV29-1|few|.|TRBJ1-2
CSVPLGGLNYGYTF
TGCAGCGTTCCCCTGGGGGGCCTGAACTATGGCTACACCTTC